This T cell receptor beta chain was sequenced for a study of blood T cell repertoires in COVID-19. Study-level information: Acute and convalescent COVID-19 samples came from the United States, Italy and Spain. PBMCs, B-cell-depleted T cells, or T cells were the source of the cDNA or gDNA that made up the material.

The Seattle patients joined while their infection was active and were tracked longitudinally afterward. Authors' data handling: Nucleated cell number was recorded as an estimate derived from reference gene primer amplification. Here immunoSEQ multiplex PCR was the method, and the copy in TCRdb shows in-frame clones only, minus some. The V and J calls and clone size come from that table; D and trimming were worked out from the DNA. This table has about 480,000 clones, 75% to 90% appearing once. The junction had 3 bases not matched to a gene; V was cut back by 2 bases and J by 5 bases. This CDR3 is 15 amino acids long. The germline CDR1 and CDR2 sequences are SGDLS and YYNGEE.

The specimen sequenced was peripheral blood. V is TRBV9 and J is TRBJ2-1, with 11 nucleotides matching TRBD2. The sequence was obtained from a man younger than 35 with COVID-19, enrolled during active disease. The CDR3 nucleotides are TGTGCCAGCAGCGTGACTAGCGGGACTAACAATGAGCAGTTCTTC. Protein sequence: CASSVTSGTNNEQFF. Supplemented by reference TRBV9 and TRBJ2-1, the full variable domain reads DSGVTQTPKHLITATGQRVTLRCSPRSGDLSVYWYQQSLDQGLQFLIQYYNGEERAKGNILERFSAQQFPDLHSELNLSSLELGDSALYFCASSVTSGTNNEQFFGPGTRLTVL.